Listed below are T cell receptor beta chains from one sample, sequenced in a study of OX40 agonist ivuxolimab in advanced cancers. The assay was immunoSEQ multiplex PCR, and TCRdb's table has in-frame clones only and misses some. Of under 100,000 clones listed, approximately 80% are singletons. Sequenced material: CD4+ or CD8+ T cells sorted from blood, taken in a trial of the OX40 agonist ivuxolimab. These receptors were obtained from an adult with an advanced solid tumor such as melanoma, head and neck, liver or kidney cancer. The CDR3 runs from the conserved cysteine through the conserved F or W. D genes are given only for firm matches.

D gene: TRBD2; V gene: TRBV29-1; J gene: TRBJ2-5; CDR3 protein: CSVERSGGRETQYF; CDR3 DNA: TGCAGCGTTGAAAGAAGCGGGGGCAGAGAGACCCAGTACTTC
D gene: -; V gene: TRBV5-1; J gene: TRBJ1-2; CDR3 protein: CASSPSTTNYGYTF; CDR3 DNA: TGCGCCAGCAGCCCTAGTACCACTAACTATGGCTACACCTTC
D gene: -; V gene: TRBV28; J gene: TRBJ2-2; CDR3 protein: CASSLYRELFF; CDR3 DNA: TGTGCCAGCAGTTTATACCGGGAGCTGTTTTTT
D gene: TRBD1; V gene: TRBV28; J gene: TRBJ2-7; CDR3 protein: CASSLPPRDRGQGYEQYF; CDR3 DNA: TGTGCCAGCAGTTTACCCCCCCGGGACAGGGGGCAAGGCTACGAGCAGTACTTC
D gene: -; V gene: TRBV5-4; J gene: TRBJ2-1; CDR3 protein: CASSFPLDTVHNEQFF; CDR3 DNA: TGTGCCAGCAGCTTCCCACTAGATACCGTACACAATGAGCAGTTCTTC
D gene: TRBD2; V gene: TRBV7-8; J gene: TRBJ2-7; CDR3 protein: CASSNLAGGGGEQYF; CDR3 DNA: TGTGCCAGCAGCAATCTAGCGGGAGGGGGAGGCGAGCAGTACTTC
D gene: TRBD2; V gene: TRBV5-6; J gene: TRBJ2-3; CDR3 protein: CASSWWGGQSTDTQYF; CDR3 DNA: TGTGCCAGCAGCTGGTGGGGGGGTCAAAGCACAGATACGCAGTATTTT
D gene: -; V gene: TRBV13; J gene: TRBJ1-1; CDR3 protein: CASGGATEAFF; CDR3 DNA: TGTGCCAGCGGGGGGGCCACTGAAGCTTTCTTT
D gene: -; V gene: TRBV28; J gene: TRBJ1-5; CDR3 protein: CASSLPGNQPQHF; CDR3 DNA: TGTGCCAGCAGCCTGCCAGGCAATCAGCCCCAGCATTTT
D gene: TRBD1; V gene: TRBV5-1; J gene: TRBJ2-3; CDR3 protein: CASGGQGWGDTQYF; CDR3 DNA: TGCGCCAGCGGAGGACAGGGTTGGGGAGATACGCAGTATTTT